A single sample is the source of the 21 T cell receptor beta chains below, sequenced in a study of shared clonotypes between healthy human individuals. TCRdb's table, derived via immunoSEQ multiplex PCR, lists solely in-frame clones and lacks some. This sample has millions of clones; more than 80% occur once, and the top ten carry under 0.45%. Sequencing used naive CD4+ T cells from PBMCs. Subset reported: CD45RA+ positively selected. These receptor sequences come from a man between 18 and 35 years old in good health. Some clones in this sample may be carry-over from other donors' samples.

V is TRBV7-8 and J is TRBJ1-2; 9 bases match TRBD1. Looked up from germline, CDR1 is SGHVS and CDR2 is FQNEAQ. CDR3 length: 15 residues. After removal of 1 base from V and 4 bases from J, the junction contained 4 bases not matched to a gene. CDR3 DNA: TGTGCCAGCAGCTTAGTCCGGGACAGGGCCTATGGCTACACCTTC. Translated: CASSLVRDRAYGYTF.

V and J are TRBV5-8 and TRBJ2-1, with a possible D match to TRBD2 (7 bases). Germline V gene sequence: CDR1 SGHTS, CDR2 YDEGEE. Between the trimmed V and J ends, which lost 4 bases and 4 bases, there was a span of 9 bases. This CDR3 comprises 13 residues. This CDR3 is CASSRGAYNEQFF. The CDR3 coding sequence is TGTGCCAGCAGCCGGGGGGCTTACAATGAGCAGTTCTTC.

This chain links TRBV7-8 with TRBJ1-4, with 10 bases identical to TRBD1. The V and J ends lost 5 bases and 5 bases, in that order; junction bases with no gene match: 8. In germline, CDR1 is SGHVS, CDR2 FQNEAQ. This CDR3 comprises 16 residues. The CDR3 nucleotides are TGTGCCAGCAGCCCGACCAGGGGACAGGGGAATGAAAAACTGTTTTTT. This encodes CASSPTRGQGNEKLFF. Together with reference TRBV7-8 and TRBJ1-4, the CDR3 gives the full variable domain: GAGVSQSPRYKVAKRGQDVALRCDPISGHVSLFWYQQALGQGPEFLTYFQNEAQLDKSGLPSDRFFAERPEGSVSTLKIQRTQQEDSAVYLCASSPTRGQGNEKLFFGSGTQLSVL.

CDR3 sequence: CASSATGARGTEAFF. CDR3 nucleotides: TGTGCCAGCAGCGCGACAGGGGCGCGTGGTACTGAAGCTTTCTTT. This chain links TRBV2 with TRBJ1-1, with 8 positions matching TRBD1. This CDR3 contains 15 residues. Germline values: CDR1 SNHLY, CDR2 FYNNEI. Unmatched junction bases numbered 11, after V lost 6 bases and J lost 5 bases.

The rearrangement links TRBV4-2 to TRBJ1-1; D is possibly TRBD1 (5 bases). The CDR3 runs 12 residues. CDR1 and CDR2 (germline): LGHNA, YNFKEQ. Trimming stripped 4 bases from V and 5 bases from J, with 8 bases between. The CDR3 sequence is CASSRGGTEAFF. Here the CDR3 DNA reads TGTGCCAGCAGCCGGGGGGGGACTGAAGCTTTCTTT.

V is TRBV27 and J is TRBJ2-3; 7 bases align to TRBD1. CDR3 length: 15 amino acids. The J segment lost 7 bases and the V segment lost 4 bases, leaving 11 bases of the junction unmatched. Germline V gene sequence: CDR1 MNHEY, CDR2 SMNVEV (reference sequence). In nucleotides, the CDR3 is TGTGCCAGCAGTTGGAACCGACAGGGCGGCTATACGCAGTATTTT. Translating gives CASSWNRQGGYTQYF.

The chain uses TRBV11-2 and TRBJ2-7; D gene ambiguous. Germline CDR1 SGHAT, CDR2 FQNNGV. The CDR3 runs 13 residues. V was pared by 1 base and J by 3 bases, with 7 bases between. The CDR3 sequence is CASSLGTGYEQYF. In DNA, the CDR3 is TGTGCCAGCAGCTTAGGCACGGGCTACGAGCAGTACTTC.

The V gene is TRBV6-1, the J gene TRBJ1-2; D unclear. V shed 1 base and J shed 8 bases, with 14 bases lying between them. CDR1 is MNHNS, CDR2 SASEGT, per germline. The CDR3 has 14 residues. CDR3 coding DNA: TGTGCCAGCAGTGAAGGGAAGGCATCGGGAGGCTACACCTTC. Protein: CASSEGKASGGYTF.

The chain uses TRBV5-1 and TRBJ2-3; 7 positions agree with TRBD1. Germline CDR1 and CDR2: SGHRS and YFSETQ. The V and J ends lost 5 bases and 6 bases, in that order; junction bases with no gene match: 3. The CDR3 runs 12 residues. CDR3: CASSQDRDTQYF. DNA of the CDR3: TGCGCCAGCAGTCAGGACAGGGATACGCAGTATTTT.

The gene calls are TRBV5-1 and TRBJ2-7; D is undetermined. Trimming stripped 4 bases from V and 7 bases from J, with 15 bases between. CDR3 length: 13 residues. The germline V gene has CDR1 SGHRS and CDR2 YFSETQ. CDR3: CASSLTPHVEQYF. The CDR3, as DNA: TGCGCCAGCAGCCTCACTCCCCATGTTGAGCAGTACTTC. The whole variable domain, filled in from reference TRBV5-1 and TRBJ2-7, reads KAGVTQTPRYLIKTRGQQVTLSCSPISGHRSVSWYQQTPGQGLQFLFEYFSETQRNKGNFPGRFSGRQFSNSRSEMNVSTLELGDSALYLCASSLTPHVEQYFGPGTRLTVT.

This clone was detected once. Additional DNA sequences in this sample encode the identical CDR3. This rearrangement joins TRBV5-1 to TRBJ1-5; D is possibly TRBD1 (6 bases). The CDR3 totals 13 residues. The germline V gene encodes CDR1 SGHRS and CDR2 YFSETQ. The V gene lost 0 bases and the J gene lost 5 bases, with 6 bases spanning the gap. This chain's CDR3 is CASSLGTDQPQHF. The CDR3 DNA reads as TGCGCCAGCAGCTTGGGGACAGATCAGCCCCAGCATTTT.

The chain has TRBV19 and TRBJ1-4; 7 nucleotides line up with TRBD1. With 7 bases clipped from V and 8 bases from J, the junction kept 16 bases outside the gene matches. Per germline, CDR1 LNHDA and CDR2 SQIVND (reference sequence). This CDR3 has 16 amino acids. The CDR3 loop reads CASTRDRGTEGEKLFF. DNA for the CDR3: TGTGCCAGTACCCGGGATCGAGGGACAGAGGGAGAAAAACTGTTTTTT.

This sequence joins TRBV7-9 and TRBJ1-6; 8 nucleotides agree with TRBD1. The germline CDR1 and CDR2 sequences are SEHNR and FQNEAQ (reference sequence). This CDR3 is 15 amino acids long. Germline trimming cut 5 bases from V and 10 bases from J; bases unmatched to any gene: 10. CDR3 sequence (DNA): TGTGCCAGCAGCACGGACAGGGCAGGGAGATCACCCCTCCACTTT. As protein: CASSTDRAGRSPLHF.

On this clone: In the same sample, other DNA sequences code for this CDR3. The CDR3 DNA reads TGTGCCAGTAGTGACCGGGGCACCGGGGAGCTGTTTTTT. Translating it yields CASSDRGTGELFF. The rearrangement links TRBV19 to TRBJ2-2; possible D gene TRBD2, 5 bases. There are 13 residues in the CDR3. Between the trimmed V and J ends, which lost 5 bases and 4 bases, there was a span of 8 bases. The germline CDR1 and CDR2 sequences are LNHDA and SQIVND (reference sequence). The complete variable domain, with remaining parts taken from reference TRBV19 and TRBJ2-2, reads DGGITQSPKYLFRKEGQNVTLSCEQNLNHDAMYWYRQDPGQGLRLIYYSQIVNDFQKGDIAEGYSVSREKKESFPLTVTSAQKNPTAFYLCASSDRGTGELFFGEGSRLTVL.

V gene TRBV7-2 combines with J gene TRBJ2-7; TRBD1 or TRBD2 may be the D gene (5 bases each). CDR1 is SGHTA and CDR2 is FQGNSA in the germline V gene. This CDR3 has 15 amino acids. Trimming shortened V by 3 bases and J by 2 bases, and 14 bases separated the two germline ends. For the CDR3, the DNA is TGTGCCAGCAGCTTGGACCGGGACCACCCCTACGAGCAGTACTTC. Its protein product is CASSLDRDHPYEQYF.

The chain employs TRBV28 and TRBJ1-2, with D possibly matching TRBD1 (5 bases). CDR3 length: 15 amino acids. CDR1 is MDHEN, CDR2 SYDVKM, per germline. Trimming removed 6 bases at V and 4 bases at J, with 18 bases between. CDR3 region: CASSGHPDIVYGYTF. The CDR3, as DNA: TGTGCCAGCAGCGGTCACCCGGACATCGTCTATGGCTACACCTTC.

This sequence joins TRBV30 and TRBJ2-5, with 8 nucleotides matching TRBD2. This CDR3 is 14 amino acids long. Germline trimming cut 7 bases from V and 3 bases from J; bases unmatched to any gene: 10. Germline V gene sequence: CDR1 GTSNPN, CDR2 SVGIG (reference sequence). This CDR3 reads CASIQRERKETQYF. The CDR3 coding sequence is TGTGCCTCTATTCAGCGGGAGCGGAAAGAGACCCAGTACTTC.

J is TRBJ2-1 and V is TRBV7-2, with 10 nucleotides matching TRBD1. The CDR3 extends over 16 amino acids. Germline-derived CDR1 and CDR2 are SGHTA and FQGNSA. V was clipped by 1 base and J by 4 bases; unmatched bases: 4. The CDR3 here is CASSLVDRGQYNEQFF. The CDR3 nucleotides are TGTGCCAGCAGCTTAGTCGACAGGGGGCAGTACAATGAGCAGTTCTTC.

V is TRBV28 and J is TRBJ2-7; 11 bases are a match to TRBD2. The CDR3 spans 15 residues. Trimming at V came to 3 bases and at J to 2 bases, leaving 3 bases not matched to a gene. Germline V CDR1 and CDR2: MDHEN, SYDVKM. CDR3 protein: CASSFLTSGAYEQYF. CDR3 in DNA: TGTGCCAGCAGTTTCCTGACTAGCGGGGCCTACGAGCAGTACTTC.

The V gene is TRBV10-3, the J gene TRBJ1-4; possible D gene TRBD1, 5 bases. Trimming cost V 0 bases and J 8 bases, with 7 bases left between them. CDR1 is ENHRY, CDR2 SYGVKD, per germline. This CDR3 region has 13 residues. As DNA, the CDR3 is TGTGCCATCAGTGAGTCCCCAGGGGAAAAACTGTTTTTT. Amino acid sequence: CAISESPGEKLFF.

The count of this clone is one. Here the CDR3 DNA reads TGTGCCAGCAGTCCTCTAAAGGGCAATCAGCCCCAGCATTTT. Amino acid sequence: CASSPLKGNQPQHF. The chain is built from TRBV6-6 and TRBJ1-5; unclear D gene. CDR3 length: 14 amino acids. The V gene lost 5 bases and the J gene lost 2 bases, with 10 bases spanning the gap. Germline V CDR1 and CDR2: MNHNY, SVGAGI (reference sequence).